Many counts were recorded for the clone carrying this T cell receptor beta chain. These data originate in a study of human T cells and chemical hapten exposure. Whole blood, unfractionated, served as the material for total RNA extraction. With V trimmed by 3 bases and J by 7 bases, 7 bases remained unmatched. Germline V gives CDR1 LNHDA, CDR2 SQIVND (reference sequence). The CDR3 has 15 residues. Authors' processing steps: Sample TCR counts, which ranged from about 23,224 to 690,600, had a median of approximately 95,000. TCRdb re-called the 5' RACE reads with MiXCR, one entry per CDR3 protein. It is TCRdb's table, rather than the study itself, that gives the V and J calls and clone size. Here the sample spans more than 140,000 distinct CDR3 sequences, approximately 4% being singletons.

This receptor was identified in a female donor in good health. The chain is built from TRBV19 and TRBJ1-2; 11 bases match TRBD1. CDR3 coding DNA: TGTGCCAGTAGTATTGAGGACAGGGGGCTTCGTGGCTACACCTTC. The encoded protein is CASSIEDRGLRGYTF.